This T cell receptor beta chain was sequenced for a study of T cells after yellow fever vaccination. Universal primer sites and UMIs were introduced during 5'RACE template-switching synthesis of TCR cDNA. MiXCR, run by TCRdb on the 5' RACE reads, gives a single entry per CDR3 protein. There are about 360,000 distinct CDR3 sequences in the sample; 6.2% occur only once, and approximately 15% lies in the top ten. Overall study results and limits: Detected again after the booster were most primary-vaccination clones, at about 96% CD4 and 88% CD8.

Ten or more counts support this clonotype. Its antigen remains unidentified. V trimming: 3 bases; J trimming: 6 bases; junction bases outside the gene matches: 6. CDR3 length: 14 residues. Per germline, CDR1 SGHRS and CDR2 YFSETQ. The source is a man aged 25 to 40 who received the YFV17D yellow fever vaccine. This sample comprised PBMCs, obtained 5 days after the yellow fever booster vaccination. The chain has TRBV5-1 and TRBJ2-3; TRBD1 matches 8 bases. CDR3 loop: CASSSGQASDTQYF. CDR3 DNA sequence: TGCGCCAGCAGCTCGGGACAGGCCTCTGATACGCAGTATTTT.